Reported below is one T cell receptor beta chain. Its antigen is unidentified. The data were obtained in a study of T cells after yellow fever vaccination. TCRdb recomputed calls from the 5' RACE reads with MiXCR, one row per CDR3 protein. The table records fewer than 650,000 distinct CDR3 sequences, roughly 22% of them present only once. This CDR3 contains 13 residues. Looked up from germline, CDR1 is DFQATT and CDR2 is SNEGSKA (reference sequence). The V end was cut by 5 bases, the J end by 1 base, with 12 bases between. Study-wide results and limits: Subsequent booster samples again held most clones from primary vaccination (under 98% CD4, over 80% CD8).

Sample: PBMCs, taken less than 25 days after the first yellow fever vaccination. The TCR was taken from a man aged 18 to 30 who received the YFV17D yellow fever vaccine. The V and J genes are TRBV20-1 and TRBJ2-7; tentative D call: TRBD2 (5 bases). As DNA, the CDR3 is TGCAGTGCTGGACCGGGAATTTCCTACGAGCAGTACGTC. This encodes CSAGPGISYEQYV.